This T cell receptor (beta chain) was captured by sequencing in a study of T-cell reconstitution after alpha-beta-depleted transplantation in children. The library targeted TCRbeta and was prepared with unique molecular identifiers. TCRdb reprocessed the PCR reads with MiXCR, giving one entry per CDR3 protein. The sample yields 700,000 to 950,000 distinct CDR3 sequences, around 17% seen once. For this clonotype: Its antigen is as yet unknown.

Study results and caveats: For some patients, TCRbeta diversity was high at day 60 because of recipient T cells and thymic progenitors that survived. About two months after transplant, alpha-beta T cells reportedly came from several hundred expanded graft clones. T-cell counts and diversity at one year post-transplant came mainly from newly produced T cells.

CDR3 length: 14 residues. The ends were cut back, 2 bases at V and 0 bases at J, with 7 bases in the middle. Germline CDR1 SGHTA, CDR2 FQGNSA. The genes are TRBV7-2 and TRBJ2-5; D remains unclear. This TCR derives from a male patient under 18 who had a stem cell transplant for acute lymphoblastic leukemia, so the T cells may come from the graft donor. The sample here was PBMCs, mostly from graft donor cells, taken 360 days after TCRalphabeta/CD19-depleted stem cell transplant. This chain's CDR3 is CASSLTRNQETQYF. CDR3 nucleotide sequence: TGTGCCAGCAGCTTAACAAGGAACCAAGAGACCCAGTACTTC. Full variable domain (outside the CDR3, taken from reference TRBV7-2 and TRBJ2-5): GAGVSQSPSNKVTEKGKDVELRCDPISGHTALYWYRQSLGQGLEFLIYFQGNSAPDKSGLPSDRFSAERTGGSVSTLTIQRTQQEDSAVYLCASSLTRNQETQYFGPGTRLLVL.